The rows below give T cell receptor beta chains drawn from one sample of a study of T-cell memory formation after mild COVID-19. TCRdb recomputed calls from the 5' RACE reads with MiXCR, one row per CDR3 protein. The table records approximately 250,000 distinct CDR3 sequences, roughly 16% of them present only once. Sequenced material: PBMCs or a T cell subset sorted from them (not recorded which). These receptors were taken from a man between 18 and 29 years old who had mild COVID-19 (a few samples of this study predate the infection). Cell type and time point are not known. The CDR3 runs from the conserved cysteine through the conserved F or W. The D gene is left open where the match is weak. The size entry is marked missing in some rows and otherwise reads once, few, many or a size class.

J	V	D	size	DNA	CDR3
TRBJ1-1	TRBV9	NA	NA	TGTGCCAGCAGGGATACAGGGATCCCTGAAGCTTTCTTT	CASRDTGIPEAFF
TRBJ2-1	TRBV20-1	TRBD2	few	TGCAGTGCTAAAGCGGGGGCCGCATACAATGAGCAGTTCTTC	CSAKAGAAYNEQFF
TRBJ1-5	TRBV7-9	TRBD1	few	TGTGCCAGCAGTCTCGACAGGGGAAGGTCCCAGCATTTT	CASSLDRGRSQHF
TRBJ2-3	TRBV9	TRBD2	few	TGTGCCAGCAGCGGAGGGACTAGCGGACCAGATACGCAGTATTTT	CASSGGTSGPDTQYF
TRBJ1-4	TRBV6-2/TRBV6-3	TRBD1	NA	TGTGCCAGCAGTTTGGGGACAGGCGCTTCTGAAAAACTGTTTTTT	CASSLGTGASEKLFF
TRBJ2-5	TRBV7-8	TRBD1	few	TGTGCCAGCAGCTTAGCCCCGGACAGGGGGGTCCTCCAAGAGACCCAGTACTTC	CASSLAPDRGVLQETQYF
TRBJ1-6	TRBV18	NA	NA	TGTGCCAGCAACTCCGGACAGTATAATTCACCCCTCCACTTT	CASNSGQYNSPLHF
TRBJ1-4	TRBV6-5	NA	NA	TGTGCCAGCAGTTACAGAGGGGCGGAAGAAAAACTGTTTTTT	CASSYRGAEEKLFF
TRBJ2-7	TRBV25-1	NA	few	TGTGCCAGCAGTGACTTTCGGGCTGGCGAGCAGTACTTC	CASSDFRAGEQYF
TRBJ1-5	TRBV6-2/TRBV6-3	NA	few	TGTGCCAGCAGGCCCAGGGGATACAATCAGCCCCAGCATTTT	CASRPRGYNQPQHF
TRBJ1-2	TRBV20-1	NA	many	TGCAGTGCTAGTACGAACCCCGGCTACACCTTC	CSASTNPGYTF
TRBJ2-1	TRBV9	NA	many	TGTGCCAGCAGCGTAGCGTCCCTACCCTACAATGAGCAGTTCTTC	CASSVASLPYNEQFF
TRBJ2-7	TRBV11-2	NA	NA	TGTGCCAGCAGCTTAGCCTCGGGGTACGAGCAGTACTTC	CASSLASGYEQYF
TRBJ1-4	TRBV7-6	NA	NA	TGTGCCAGCAGCTTAGGCGGGGGAGGAGAAAAACTGTTTTTT	CASSLGGGGEKLFF
TRBJ2-7	TRBV6-2/TRBV6-3	NA	NA	TGTGCCAGCACCAACTCGGCGATACCCACCTACGAGCAGTACTTC	CASTNSAIPTYEQYF
TRBJ2-1	TRBV5-1	NA	many	TGCGCCAGCAGACCTCTCGTTAGCTCCTACAATGAGCAGTTCTTC	CASRPLVSSYNEQFF
TRBJ2-5	TRBV11-2	NA	NA	TGTGCCAGCAGCTTAGAATTCTCGCAGTTGGAGACCCAGTACTTC	CASSLEFSQLETQYF
TRBJ2-5	TRBV28	NA	NA	TGTGCCAGCAGTTTATACACCAGCGGACAAGAGACCCAGTACTTC	CASSLYTSGQETQYF
TRBJ1-5	TRBV5-6	NA	few	TGTGCCAGCAGCTTGCGCCGGCAGGGTGGACAGCCCCAGCATTTT	CASSLRRQGGQPQHF
TRBJ1-5	TRBV5-1	NA	many	TGCGCCAGCAGCTTTTCCCCTGATCAGCCCCAGCATTTT	CASSFSPDQPQHF
TRBJ2-3	TRBV14	NA	NA	TGTGCCAGCAGCCAAGGTTTCTTTCCAACAAAGTACACAGATACGCAGTATTTT	CASSQGFFPTKYTDTQYF
TRBJ2-5	TRBV20-1	NA	NA	TGCAGTGTTTCATCCCGGGTGGTAAAAGAGACCCAGTACTTC	CSVSSRVVKETQYF
TRBJ1-5	TRBV15	NA	NA	TGTGCCACCAGCATAGCAGGAGGGAGAGGGGATCAGCCCAAGCATTTT	CATSIAGGRGDQPKHF
TRBJ1-6	TRBV7-9	NA	NA	TGTGCCAGCAGCTTCCCAGGACGGAATAATTCACCCCTCCACTTT	CASSFPGRNNSPLHF
TRBJ1-1	TRBV28	NA	NA	TGTGCCAGCAAAGTGCTGAACACTGAAGCTTTCTTT	CASKVLNTEAFF
TRBJ2-3	TRBV20-1	TRBD1	few	TGCAGTGCTAAGGGACAGGGAGATGCAGATACGCAGTATTTT	CSAKGQGDADTQYF
TRBJ2-2	TRBV6-2/TRBV6-3	NA	few	TGTGCCAGCACACGGACCGGGGAGCTGTTTTTT	CASTRTGELFF
TRBJ2-3	TRBV5-1	TRBD2	few	TGCGCCAGCAGCTTGGGCCCAGTAGCGGGGAGCACAGATACGCAGTATTTT	CASSLGPVAGSTDTQYF
TRBJ2-7	TRBV10-3	NA	NA	TGTGCCTCGAGGGGCAGTCTCGAGCAGTACTTC	CASRGSLEQYF
TRBJ2-3	TRBV5-5	NA	many	TGTGCCAGCAGCTTAATCGCCGGCACAGATACGCAGTATTTT	CASSLIAGTDTQYF
TRBJ2-3	TRBV5-1	TRBD1	few	TGCGCCAGCAGCTTACCAGGGGGAAACACAGATACGCAGTATTTT	CASSLPGGNTDTQYF
TRBJ1-2	TRBV7-9	NA	NA	TGTGCCAGCAGCTTATGGGGCCGTGGCTACACCTTC	CASSLWGRGYTF
TRBJ2-7	TRBV5-5	TRBD1	NA	TGTGCCAGCAGCCCTGCGGGACAGGGACTCTACGAGCAGTACTTC	CASSPAGQGLYEQYF
TRBJ2-5	TRBV15	NA	NA	TGTGCCACCAGCAGAGGGAAGACCCAAGAGACCCAGTACTTC	CATSRGKTQETQYF
TRBJ2-2	TRBV5-6	NA	many	TGTGCCAGCAGCTACTCCGGGGAGCTGTTTTTT	CASSYSGELFF
TRBJ1-1	TRBV6-2/TRBV6-3	NA	NA	TGTGCCAGCAGTTTTCGAGAGGGCACTGAAGCTTTCTTT	CASSFREGTEAFF
TRBJ2-5	TRBV5-1	TRBD2	many	TGCGCCAGCAGCCAGGGACTAGCGGAAGAGACCCAGTACTTC	CASSQGLAEETQYF
TRBJ1-1	TRBV20-1	NA	NA	TGCAGCCCCACGATCCCGCGATGGGGGGCGAACACTGAAGCTTTCTTT	CSPTIPRWGANTEAFF
TRBJ1-5	TRBV28	NA	NA	TGTGCCAGCAGTTTTCCCAGGCAGCCCCAGCATTTT	CASSFPRQPQHF
TRBJ2-5	TRBV20-1	NA	few	TGCAGTGCCTCCCATTCCACTGTGCTGGAGACCCAGTACTTC	CSASHSTVLETQYF
TRBJ2-1	TRBV29-1	NA	few	TGCAGCGTTGAGTTGGGGGTCCCAAATGAGCAGTTCTTC	CSVELGVPNEQFF
TRBJ1-5	TRBV11-2	NA	NA	TGTGCCAGCAGCTTGAGCACAGGGAGCAATCAGCCCCAGCATTTT	CASSLSTGSNQPQHF
TRBJ1-2	TRBV7-2	TRBD1	NA	TGTGCCAGCAGCTCCAGGGACAGGGGGCTCGGAGGCTACACCTTC	CASSSRDRGLGGYTF
TRBJ2-3	TRBV6-6	NA	few	TGTGCCAGCAGTTACTCGGGGACGCTTCCCCCCACAGATACGCAGTATTTT	CASSYSGTLPPTDTQYF
TRBJ2-1	TRBV27	NA	NA	TGTGCCAGCAGTTTCCCGACCGCGGAAAGTGGCAATGAGCAGTTCTTC	CASSFPTAESGNEQFF
TRBJ1-1	TRBV29-1	NA	few	TGCAGCGTTGAAGGAGGCACTGAAGCTTTCTTT	CSVEGGTEAFF
TRBJ2-3	TRBV4-3	NA	NA	TGCGCCAGCAGCCAAGATCCCGGGTACGGAGATACGCAGTATTTT	CASSQDPGYGDTQYF
TRBJ1-5	TRBV5-1	NA	few	TGCGCCAGCAGCTTGGGCAGGGGTAGGGGTCAGCCCCAGCATTTT	CASSLGRGRGQPQHF
TRBJ1-1	TRBV6-5	TRBD1	NA	TGTGCCAGCAGAATTTTACAGGGGCCAAACGAAGCTTTCTTT	CASRILQGPNEAFF
TRBJ2-1	TRBV28	NA	NA	TGTGCCAGCAGTTCGGTCCTGATTGATGAGCAGTTCTTC	CASSSVLIDEQFF
TRBJ1-5	TRBV5-6	NA	NA	TGTGCCAGCAGCTTACGGAACAGCTATCAGCCCCAGCATTTT	CASSLRNSYQPQHF
TRBJ2-3	TRBV7-2	NA	NA	TGTGCCAGCAGCTTTGAGCGGCCAGGCACAGATACGCAGTATTTT	CASSFERPGTDTQYF
TRBJ2-4	TRBV28	NA	NA	TGTGCCAGCAGCCCCCTGGGGGTTAAAAACATTCAGTACTTC	CASSPLGVKNIQYF
TRBJ2-3	TRBV10-2	TRBD2	few	TGCGCCAGCAGTGAGTACCCCGCTGGGGAGGGGCCAGATACGCAGTATTTT	CASSEYPAGEGPDTQYF
TRBJ1-4	TRBV27	TRBD1	few	TGTGCCAACTCGGACAGGGAGGATGAAAAACTGTTTTTT	CANSDREDEKLFF
TRBJ1-2	TRBV18	NA	NA	TGTGCCAGCTCACCACCTAAAATCGGGTCGGCCACCGCTGGCTACACCTTC	CASSPPKIGSATAGYTF
TRBJ2-3	TRBV5-1	NA	many	TGCGCCAGCAGCTTGGTGGCGGGGGCCGAGGCAGATACGCAGTATTTT	CASSLVAGAEADTQYF
TRBJ2-1	TRBV12-3/TRBV12-4	TRBD2	NA	TGTGCCAGCAGTTTAACCGGGGGGGCGGGCAATGAGCAGTTCTTC	CASSLTGGAGNEQFF
TRBJ2-6	TRBV2	NA	few	TGTGCCAGCATAAAACAGGCCTCTGGGGCCAACGTCCTGACTTTC	CASIKQASGANVLTF
TRBJ2-1	TRBV12-5	TRBD1	NA	TGTGCTAGTGTTCCTGCCGGGACAGGGATCGATGAGCAGTTCTTC	CASVPAGTGIDEQFF